This TCR beta chain was observed in a study of cytomegalovirus exposure and HLA in healthy donors. CDR3 length: 13 residues. Trimming left V 0 bases short and J 8 bases short, with 11 bases between. The germline CDR1 and CDR2 sequences are GTSNPN and SVGIG (reference sequence). Primers included in the PCR were 60 Vbeta and 13 Jbeta primers. The method was immunoSEQ multiplex PCR; TCRdb's version includes in-frame clones alone and lacks a portion of them. The sample consists of 200,000 or so clones, roughly 84% of them appearing once. The sequenced material came from PBMCs. This sequence was found in a boy younger than 18 in good health and CMV-seronegative. V and J are TRBV30 and TRBJ2-1, with D possibly matching TRBD2 (7 bases). The CDR3 region has the DNA TGTGCCTGGAGTGTAGCCGGGGGGCATGAGCAGTTCTTC. Its translation: CAWSVAGGHEQFF.